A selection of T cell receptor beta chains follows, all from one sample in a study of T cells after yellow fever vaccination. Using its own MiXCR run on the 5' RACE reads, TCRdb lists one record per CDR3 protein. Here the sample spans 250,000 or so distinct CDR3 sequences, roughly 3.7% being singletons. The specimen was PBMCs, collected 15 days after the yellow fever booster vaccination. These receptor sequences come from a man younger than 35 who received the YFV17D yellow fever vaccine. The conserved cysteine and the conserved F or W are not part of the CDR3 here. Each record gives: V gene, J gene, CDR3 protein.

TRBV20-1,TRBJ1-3,SASFGSSGNTIY
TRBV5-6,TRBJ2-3,ASSWGWRGSPPDTQY
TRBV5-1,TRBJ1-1,ASSLGRFGVGTEAF
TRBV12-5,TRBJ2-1,ASGLGHLEQF
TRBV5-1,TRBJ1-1,ASSLDREGWTEAF
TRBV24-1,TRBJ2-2,ATSDRSNTGELF
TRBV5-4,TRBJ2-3,ASSDPTSGGARDTQY
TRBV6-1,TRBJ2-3,ASSAPRRGTDTQY
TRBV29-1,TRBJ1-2,SVVDWGGYT
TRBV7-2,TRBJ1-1,ASSLRAGQAF
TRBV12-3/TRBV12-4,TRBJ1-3,ASNQPGTSGNTIY
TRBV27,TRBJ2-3,ASTGGDTQY
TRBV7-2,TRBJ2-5,ASSLLPAGTLETQY
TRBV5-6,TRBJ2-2,ASSFAGQEFTGELF
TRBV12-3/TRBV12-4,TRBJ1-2,ASSLRRAIGLGYT